This TCR beta chain was found in a study of post-analysis software for immune sequencing data. Overall study findings and caveats: By F measure, strong co-clustering occurred among samples prepared in the same batch.

TCR beta libraries were prepared from cDNA with unique molecular identifiers. Input populations of about 0.95 to 11 million T cells gave rise to about 480,000 cDNA molecules. TCRdb reprocessed the PCR reads with MiXCR, giving one entry per CDR3 protein. The top ten clones hold 4.6% of a sample with hundreds of thousands of distinct CDR3 sequences, under 70% of them seen once. Worth noting for this clonotype: What it recognizes is unknown.

The sample was blood. This receptor was identified in a girl aged 5-17 years with multiple sclerosis.

CDR3 nucleotide sequence: TGTGCTAGTGGTTGGGGGGGGGTCCAGCCCCAGCATTTT. Translation gives CASGWGGVQPQHF. This chain uses TRBV12-5 with TRBJ1-5, with D tentatively TRBD1 (5 bases). In germline, CDR1 is LGHNT, CDR2 FRNRAP. This CDR3 has 13 residues. The ends were cut back, 4 bases at V and 7 bases at J, with 11 bases in the middle.